The TCR beta chain under discussion was sequenced for a study of OX40 agonist ivuxolimab in advanced cancers. The repertoire was sequenced with immunoSEQ multiplex PCR; TCRdb's copy has only in-frame clones and lacks some. The repertoire includes about 66,000 clones, under 85% of them detected once, and 2.5% sits in the top ten. The CDR3 is made up of 16 amino acids. V was pared by 4 bases and J by 7 bases, with 12 bases of the junction left unmatched. Per the germline V gene, CDR1 is LGHNA and CDR2 is YNFKEQ. There are a few counts of this clone. The sequence came from an adult with an advanced solid tumor such as melanoma, head and neck, liver or kidney cancer. The J gene is TRBJ2-2, the V gene TRBV4-2; 7 bases are a match to TRBD2. The sequenced sample was CD4+ or CD8+ T cells sorted from blood, obtained in a trial of the OX40 agonist ivuxolimab. Written as DNA, the CDR3 is TGTGCCAGCAGCCTGGTCGGGGGAGGGGAGAGCGGGGAGCTGTTTTTT. It yields the protein CASSLVGGGESGELFF.